What follows describes a single T cell receptor (beta chain). CDR1 and CDR2 from the germline V gene are MDHEN and SYDVKM. The CDR3 has 14 amino acids. V was cut by 3 bases and J by 3 bases, with 12 bases left in between. This sample is drawn from a study of blood T cell repertoires in COVID-19. As for the study in general: The analysed material was cDNA or gDNA that came from T cells, B-cell-depleted T cells, or PBMCs.

The authors' processing: Using reference gene primer amplification, nucleated cell counts were estimated. Assay used: immunoSEQ multiplex PCR; TCRdb lists only in-frame clones, some missing. The V and J calls and clone size were taken over from that table, and D and trimming were inferred from the DNA. The sample holds 110,000 or so clones, around nine tenths seen once. The chain uses TRBV28 and TRBJ2-7; perhaps TRBD1 as D (6 bases). Sequencing was performed on peripheral blood. The receptor comes from a woman in her 70s who had recovered from COVID-19. CDR3 loop: CASSFIGDNYEQYF. CDR3 bases: TGTGCCAGCAGTTTTATAGGGGACAACTACGAGCAGTACTTC.